The TCR beta chain described here comes from a study of post-analysis software for immune sequencing data. Libraries were made from TCR beta cDNA, and they carried unique molecular identifiers. From the PCR reads, TCRdb called clonotypes with MiXCR, one entry per CDR3 protein. Of 150,000 to 200,000 distinct CDR3 sequences in the sample, 36% were seen once. V was pared by 6 bases and J by 6 bases, with 19 bases between. There are 15 residues in the CDR3. Per the germline V gene, CDR1 is SGHAT and CDR2 is FQNNGV. The sample consisted of blood, taken after autologous hematopoietic stem cell transplantation. The chain uses TRBV11-2 and TRBJ2-3; D may be TRBD1 or TRBD2 (5 bases each). The receptor was derived from a girl aged 10-17 years with multiple sclerosis. The DNA for the CDR3 is TGTGCCAGCAGTCCCCCGGGACCCCGGAGGGATACGCAGTATTTT. Translated, it gives CASSPPGPRRDTQYF.